This note documents a single T cell receptor beta chain sequence. Its antigen is not known. These data come from a study of neoadjuvant anti-PD-1 for oral cavity cancer. Findings of the study overall: Pretreatment Treg/Th17 ratio correlated inversely with post-treatment tumor clonality. Post-nivolumab, blood T cell clonality was significantly elevated in non-responders.

TCRdb's copy holds only in-frame clones and misses some; the assay was immunoSEQ multiplex PCR. In the table there are over 65,000 clones, 70% to 90% of which are singletons. Specified time point: after neoadjuvant nivolumab, at surgical resection. Patients were newly diagnosed with stage II-IVA oral cavity squamous cell carcinoma without prior systemic or radiation treatment. Cohort: HPV-negative, locally advanced oral cavity squamous cell carcinoma patients. Here the sequenced sample was PBMCs, taken after nivolumab (anti-PD-1) treatment. This TCR was recovered from a person between 40 and 85 years old with oral cavity squamous cell carcinoma.

The CDR3 sequence is CSVPPGGTHEQFF. The CDR3 DNA reads as TGCAGCGTCCCTCCAGGGGGGACTCATGAGCAGTTCTTC. The chain combines TRBV29-1 with TRBJ2-1, with a tentative D call TRBD1 (7 bases). The germline V gene encodes CDR1 SQVTM and CDR2 ANQGSEA. V was trimmed by 6 bases and J by 8 bases, leaving 17 bases between them. The CDR3 is 13 amino acids.